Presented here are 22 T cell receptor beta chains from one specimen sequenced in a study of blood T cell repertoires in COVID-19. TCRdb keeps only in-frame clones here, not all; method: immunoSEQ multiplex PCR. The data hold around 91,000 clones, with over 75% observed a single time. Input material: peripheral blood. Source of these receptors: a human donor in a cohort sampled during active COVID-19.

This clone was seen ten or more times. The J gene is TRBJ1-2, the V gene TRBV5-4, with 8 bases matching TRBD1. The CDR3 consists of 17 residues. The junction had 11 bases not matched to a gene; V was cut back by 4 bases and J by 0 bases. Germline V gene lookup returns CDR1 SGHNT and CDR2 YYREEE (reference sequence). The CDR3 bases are TGTGCCAGCAGCATTGGACAGGGAAAATTTTCTAACTATGGCTACACCTTC. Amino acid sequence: CASSIGQGKFSNYGYTF.

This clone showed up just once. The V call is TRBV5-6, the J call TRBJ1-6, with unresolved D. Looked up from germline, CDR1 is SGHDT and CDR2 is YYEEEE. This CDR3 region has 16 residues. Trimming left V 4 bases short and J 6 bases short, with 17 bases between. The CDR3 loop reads CASSAEGYLLNSPLHF. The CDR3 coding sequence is TGTGCCAGCAGCGCGGAGGGTTACTTACTTAATTCACCCCTCCACTTT. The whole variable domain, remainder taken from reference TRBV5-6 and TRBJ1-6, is DAGVTQSPTHLIKTRGQQVTLRCSPKSGHDTVSWYQQALGQGPQFIFQYYEEEERQRGNFPDRFSGHQFPNYSSELNVNALLLGDSALYLCASSAEGYLLNSPLHFGNGTRLTVT.

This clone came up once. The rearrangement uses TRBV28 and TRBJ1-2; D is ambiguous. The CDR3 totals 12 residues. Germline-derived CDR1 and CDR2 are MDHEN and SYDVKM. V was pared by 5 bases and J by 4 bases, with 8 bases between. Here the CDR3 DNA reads TGTGCCAGCAGTCGGGAGTTCTATGGCTACACCTTC. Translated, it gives CASSREFYGYTF.

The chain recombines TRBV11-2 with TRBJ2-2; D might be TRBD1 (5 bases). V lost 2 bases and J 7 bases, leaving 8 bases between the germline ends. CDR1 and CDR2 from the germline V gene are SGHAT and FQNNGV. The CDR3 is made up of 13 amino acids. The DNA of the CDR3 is TGTGCCAGCAGCTTATCAGGGTTCGGGGAGCTGTTTTTT. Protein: CASSLSGFGELFF.

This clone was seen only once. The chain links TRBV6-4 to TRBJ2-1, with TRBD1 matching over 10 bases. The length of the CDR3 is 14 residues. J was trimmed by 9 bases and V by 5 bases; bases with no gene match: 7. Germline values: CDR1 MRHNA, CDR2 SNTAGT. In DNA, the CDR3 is TGTGCCAGCAGTCCGGGACAGGGGAGGAGTGAGCAGTTCTTC. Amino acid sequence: CASSPGQGRSEQFF.

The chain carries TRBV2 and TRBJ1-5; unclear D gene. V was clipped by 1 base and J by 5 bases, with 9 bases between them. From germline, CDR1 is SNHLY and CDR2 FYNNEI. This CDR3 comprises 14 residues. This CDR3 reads CASSEVRVYQPQHF. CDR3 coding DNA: TGTGCCAGCAGTGAAGTCCGGGTTTATCAGCCCCAGCATTTT. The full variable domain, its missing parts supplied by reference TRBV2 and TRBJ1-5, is EPEVTQTPSHQVTQMGQEVILRCVPISNHLYFYWYRQILGQKVEFLVSFYNNEISEKSEIFDDQFSVERPDGSNFTLKIRSTKLEDSAMYFCASSEVRVYQPQHFGDGTRLSIL.

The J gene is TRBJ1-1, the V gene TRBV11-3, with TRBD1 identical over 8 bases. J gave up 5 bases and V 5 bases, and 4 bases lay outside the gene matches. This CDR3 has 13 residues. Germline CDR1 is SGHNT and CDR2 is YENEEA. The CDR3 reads CASSEWTGTEAFF. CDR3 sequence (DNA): TGTGCCAGCAGCGAGTGGACAGGGACTGAAGCTTTCTTT.

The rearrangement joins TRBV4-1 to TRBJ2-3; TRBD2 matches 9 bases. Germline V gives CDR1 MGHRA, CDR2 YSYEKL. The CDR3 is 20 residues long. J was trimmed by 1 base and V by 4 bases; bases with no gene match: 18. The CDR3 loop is CASSRRGGGRASGGTDTQYF. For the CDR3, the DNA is TGCGCCAGCAGCCGAAGGGGCGGCGGGAGGGCCTCGGGGGGCACAGATACGCAGTATTTT.

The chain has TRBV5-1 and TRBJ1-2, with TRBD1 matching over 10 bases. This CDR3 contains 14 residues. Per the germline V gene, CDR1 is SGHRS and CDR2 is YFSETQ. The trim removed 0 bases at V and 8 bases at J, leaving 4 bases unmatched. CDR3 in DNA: TGCGCCAGCAGCTTGGCCGGGACAGGGGTCGGCTACACCTTC. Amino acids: CASSLAGTGVGYTF.

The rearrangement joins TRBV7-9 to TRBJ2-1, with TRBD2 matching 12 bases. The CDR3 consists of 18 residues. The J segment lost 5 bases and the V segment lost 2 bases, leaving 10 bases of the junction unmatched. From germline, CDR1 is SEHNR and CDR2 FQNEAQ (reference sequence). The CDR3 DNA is TGTGCCAGCAGCTTACCTCCGGGACTAGCGGGTCCCAACAATGAGCAGTTCTTC. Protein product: CASSLPPGLAGPNNEQFF.

For the CDR3, the DNA is TGTGCCAGCAGCGCTAGCGGGACCTTCCAAGAGACCCAGTACTTC. Translating gives CASSASGTFQETQYF. V and J are TRBV9 and TRBJ2-5; the match to TRBD2 covers 9 bases. The CDR3 is made up of 15 amino acids. From germline, CDR1 is SGDLS and CDR2 YYNGEE. V dropped 3 bases and J dropped 1; count of bases not matched to a gene: 4. Complete variable domain (other parts from reference TRBV9 and TRBJ2-5): DSGVTQTPKHLITATGQRVTLRCSPRSGDLSVYWYQQSLDQGLQFLIQYYNGEERAKGNILERFSAQQFPDLHSELNLSSLELGDSALYFCASSASGTFQETQYFGPGTRLLVL.

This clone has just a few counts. The CDR3 DNA sequence: TGTGCCAGCAGCCAAGAGACAGCAGCGTCACCCCTCCACTTT. Its protein product is CASSQETAASPLHF. This chain links TRBV4-2 with TRBJ1-6, with D perhaps matching TRBD1 (5 bases). This CDR3 spans 14 amino acids. CDR1 and CDR2 (germline): LGHNA, YNFKEQ. V lost 0 bases to trimming and J lost 10 bases, with 10 bases between them.

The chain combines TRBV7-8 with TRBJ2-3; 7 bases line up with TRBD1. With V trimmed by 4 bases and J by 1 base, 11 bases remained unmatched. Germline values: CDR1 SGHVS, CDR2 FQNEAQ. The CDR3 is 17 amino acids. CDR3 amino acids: CASSSPEGATGTDTQYF. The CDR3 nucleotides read TGTGCCAGCAGCTCCCCCGAGGGGGCGACGGGCACAGATACGCAGTATTTT.

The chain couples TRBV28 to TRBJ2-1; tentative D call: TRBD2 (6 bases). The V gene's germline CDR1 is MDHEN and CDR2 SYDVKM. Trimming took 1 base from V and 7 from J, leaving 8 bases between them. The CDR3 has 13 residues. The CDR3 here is CASSLLGGNEQFF. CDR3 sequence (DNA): TGTGCCAGCAGTTTATTGGGGGGAAATGAGCAGTTCTTC. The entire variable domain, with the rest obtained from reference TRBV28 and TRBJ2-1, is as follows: DVKVTQSSRYLVKRTGEKVFLECVQDMDHENMFWYRQDPGLGLRLIYFSYDVKMKEKGDIPEGYSVSREKKERFSLILESASTNQTSMYLCASSLLGGNEQFFGPGTRLTVL.

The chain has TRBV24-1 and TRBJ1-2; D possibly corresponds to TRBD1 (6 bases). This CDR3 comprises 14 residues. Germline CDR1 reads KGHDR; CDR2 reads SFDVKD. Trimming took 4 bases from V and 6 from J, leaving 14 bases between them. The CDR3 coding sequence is TGTGCCACCAGTGACAAGGGGGAGCCTCATGGCTACACCTTC. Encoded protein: CATSDKGEPHGYTF.

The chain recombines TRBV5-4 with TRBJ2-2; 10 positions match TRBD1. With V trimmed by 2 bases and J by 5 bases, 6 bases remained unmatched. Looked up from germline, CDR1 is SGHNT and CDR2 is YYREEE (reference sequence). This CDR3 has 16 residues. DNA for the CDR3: TGTGCCAGCAGCTTAAGGGGACAGGGGAGGACCGGGGAGCTGTTTTTT. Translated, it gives CASSLRGQGRTGELFF.

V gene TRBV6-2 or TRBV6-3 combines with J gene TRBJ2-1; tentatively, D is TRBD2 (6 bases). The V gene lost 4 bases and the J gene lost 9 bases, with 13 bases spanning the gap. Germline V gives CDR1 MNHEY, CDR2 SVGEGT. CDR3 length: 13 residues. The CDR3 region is CASSFRTGGEQFF. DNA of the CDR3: TGTGCCAGCAGTTTTCGAACCGGGGGTGAGCAGTTCTTC.

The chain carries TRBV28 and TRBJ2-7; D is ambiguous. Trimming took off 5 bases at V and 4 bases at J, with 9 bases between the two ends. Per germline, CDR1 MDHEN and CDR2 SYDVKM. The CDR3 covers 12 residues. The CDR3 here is CASSLSEYEQYF. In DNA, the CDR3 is TGTGCCAGCAGTCTGAGTGAATACGAGCAGTACTTC.

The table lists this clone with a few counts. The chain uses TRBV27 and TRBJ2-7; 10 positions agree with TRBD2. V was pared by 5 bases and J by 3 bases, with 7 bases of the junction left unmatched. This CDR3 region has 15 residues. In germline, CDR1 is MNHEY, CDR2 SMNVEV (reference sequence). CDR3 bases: TGTGCCAGCAGTCTCCTACTAGCGGGGCTCTACGAGCAGTACTTC. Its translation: CASSLLLAGLYEQYF.

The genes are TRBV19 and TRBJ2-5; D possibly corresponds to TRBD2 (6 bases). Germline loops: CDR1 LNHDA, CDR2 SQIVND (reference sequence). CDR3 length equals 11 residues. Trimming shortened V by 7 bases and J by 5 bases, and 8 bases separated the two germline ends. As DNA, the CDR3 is TGTGCCAGTACGGAGGGGGAGACCCAGTACTTC. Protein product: CASTEGETQYF.

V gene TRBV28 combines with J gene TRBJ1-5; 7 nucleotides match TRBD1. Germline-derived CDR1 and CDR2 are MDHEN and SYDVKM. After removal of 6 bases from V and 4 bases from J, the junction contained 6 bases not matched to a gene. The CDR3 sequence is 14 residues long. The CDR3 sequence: CASRFGTDNQPQHF. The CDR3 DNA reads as TGTGCCAGCAGGTTCGGGACAGATAATCAGCCCCAGCATTTT.

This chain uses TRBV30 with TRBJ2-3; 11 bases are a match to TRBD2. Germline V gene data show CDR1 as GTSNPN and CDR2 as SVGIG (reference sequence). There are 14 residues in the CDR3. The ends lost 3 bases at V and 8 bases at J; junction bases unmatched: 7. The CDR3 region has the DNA TGTGCCTGGAGGGTAGCGGGAGGGCCAGGTACGCAGTATTTT. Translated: CAWRVAGGPGTQYF.